The present entry profiles one TCR beta chain with its context. What it recognizes is unknown. This entry is derived from a study of T cell responses to AZD1222 COVID-19 vaccine. General study findings and limits: It should be noted that donors were predominantly white British and more often female, and clonal diversity was possibly underestimated. After the peak T cell response, and only then, were repertoires sampled.

Method: immunoSEQ multiplex PCR; TCRdb's copy keeps in-frame clones and lacks some. The sample holds 150,000 or so clones, roughly 90% seen once. Germline V lookup: CDR1 SEHNR, CDR2 FQNEAQ (reference sequence). The germline V and J ends were trimmed by 2 bases and 7 bases, with 17 bases remaining between them. The CDR3 totals 15 residues. Sequencing used peripheral blood, obtained on day 0 of AZD1222 vaccination. The chain links TRBV7-9 to TRBJ2-5; D uncertain. This TCR was recovered from an adult in good health. CDR3 coding DNA: TGTGCCAGCAGCTTATTCACGGAGAGGTCGTGGACCCAGTACTTC. Protein product: CASSLFTERSWTQYF.